Following are 29 T cell receptor beta chains from one sample sequenced in a study of CD8+ T cells in alopecia areata. The sample's treatment: oral pan-JAK inhibitor, 5-10 mg twice daily. cDNA reverse transcribed from extracted RNA served as the sequencing template. TCRdb's copy holds only in-frame clones and misses some; the assay was immunoSEQ multiplex PCR. The data show 110,000 or so clones, around 58% seen once. The material was CD8+ T cells sorted from blood, obtained at week 4, from a patient treated with tofacitinib. The source is a human donor with alopecia areata.

The chain carries TRBV30 and TRBJ2-7, with 11 bases identical to TRBD1. CDR1 is GTSNPN and CDR2 is SVGIG in the germline V gene (reference sequence). J was trimmed by 5 bases and V by 1 base; bases with no gene match: 4. This CDR3 comprises 14 residues. Written as DNA, the CDR3 is TGTGCCTGGAGTGCTGGACAGGGGGCCCACGAGCAGTACTTC. Translation gives CAWSAGQGAHEQYF.

The chain recombines TRBV29-1 with TRBJ1-2; weak D call: TRBD1 (6 bases). This CDR3 region has 13 residues. CDR1 is SQVTM and CDR2 is ANQGSEA in the germline V gene. V lost 6 bases to trimming and J lost 6 bases, with 17 bases between them. CDR3 in DNA: TGCAGCGTCTCACTACAGGGCAGAGATGGCTACACCTTC. Translation: CSVSLQGRDGYTF.

This chain joins TRBV6-5 and TRBJ2-1; 10 nucleotides line up with TRBD2. The junction had 5 bases not matched to a gene; V was cut back by 5 bases and J by 4 bases. The CDR3 length is 15 residues. Germline CDR1 and CDR2: MNHEY and SVGAGI. The DNA of the CDR3 is TGTGCCAGCAGTATATCTAGCGGGGGATACAATGAGCAGTTCTTC. Translating gives CASSISSGGYNEQFF.

Of note for this clone: At one end the junction does not follow the germline gene, possibly because of a read error. CDR3 in DNA: TGTGCCAGCAGTCACTCCTACAATGAGCAGTTCTTC. Translation gives CASSHSYNEQFF. The genes are TRBV6-6 and TRBJ2-1; D ambiguous. CDR3 size: 12 residues. Germline CDR1 MNHNY, CDR2 SVGAGI (reference sequence).

This clone came up a few times. The chain uses TRBV10-3 and TRBJ2-5; D perhaps matches TRBD1 (5 bases). The V gene lost 6 bases and the J gene lost 1 base, with 18 bases spanning the gap. The CDR3 consists of 16 residues. The germline gives CDR1 ENHRY, CDR2 SYGVKD. The CDR3 here is CAIRVVSRQGQETQYF. The CDR3, as DNA: TGTGCCATCAGAGTGGTGAGCAGGCAGGGCCAAGAGACCCAGTACTTC.

The chain uses TRBV27 and TRBJ2-3; no clear D. The CDR3 consists of 14 residues. V dropped 4 bases and J dropped 6 bases, with 14 bases sitting between them. Germline lookup yields CDR1 MNHEY and CDR2 SMNVEV (reference sequence). CDR3 coding DNA: TGTGCCAGCAGTTCCCGCACTTGGGCGGATACGCAGTATTTT. This codes for CASSSRTWADTQYF.

V is TRBV7-9 and J is TRBJ2-1; no clear D gene. CDR3 length: 15 amino acids. From germline, CDR1 is SEHNR and CDR2 FQNEAQ (reference sequence). V lost 3 bases and J lost 0, with 9 bases in between. This CDR3 reads CASSFVSHSYNEQFF. The CDR3, as DNA: TGTGCCAGCAGCTTTGTGAGTCACTCCTACAATGAGCAGTTCTTC.

V usage is TRBV2 and J usage is TRBJ2-1; 8 positions match TRBD1. V gave up 4 bases and J gave up 6 bases; unmatched junction bases: 8. CDR1 is SNHLY and CDR2 is FYNNEI in the germline V gene. The CDR3 is 15 amino acids. CDR3 amino acids: CASSAGQGAINEQFF. DNA for the CDR3: TGTGCCAGCAGTGCTGGACAGGGAGCCATCAATGAGCAGTTCTTC.

On this clone itself: A far bigger clonotype differs at one base, so this is likely a read error. The chain recombines TRBV6-6 with TRBJ2-1, with 8 bases matching TRBD2. Germline V CDR1 and CDR2: MNHNY, SVGAGI (reference sequence). There are 15 residues in the CDR3. Germline trimming cut 4 bases from V and 3 bases from J; bases unmatched to any gene: 5. In DNA, the CDR3 is TGTGCCAGCAGTTTTGATAGCGGGGTCTACAATGAGCAGTTCTTC. Amino acid sequence: CASSFDSGVYNEQFF.

The chain links TRBV6-1 to TRBJ2-5, with TRBD1 matching over 7 bases. CDR1 and CDR2 (germline): MNHNS, SASEGT. The V and J ends lost 3 bases and 5 bases, in that order; junction bases with no gene match: 3. This CDR3 is 13 amino acids long. CDR3 DNA: TGTGCCAGCAGTGACACAGGGGCCGAGACCCAGTACTTC. It specifies CASSDTGAETQYF.

This chain joins TRBV5-1 and TRBJ2-5, with D unclear. The germline CDR1 and CDR2 sequences are SGHRS and YFSETQ. Trimming took off 0 bases at V and 8 bases at J, with 2 bases between the two ends. The CDR3 extends over 10 amino acids. The DNA of the CDR3 is TGCGCCAGCAGCTTGGAAACCCAGTACTTC. Translated, it gives CASSLETQYF.

The chain has TRBV7-6 and TRBJ2-7; D gene unclear. This CDR3 contains 13 residues. The V end lost 4 bases, the J end lost 3 bases, and 10 bases lay between the germline ends. Germline CDR1 is SGHVS and CDR2 is FNYEAQ. The CDR3 sequence: CASSSLSGYEQYF. The DNA of the CDR3 is TGTGCCAGCAGCTCCCTCTCGGGCTACGAGCAGTACTTC.

This clone was observed a handful of times. The chain is built from TRBV14 and TRBJ2-1, with D perhaps matching TRBD1 (7 bases). V lost 1 base to trimming and J lost 4 bases, with 14 bases between them. This CDR3 region has 16 residues. The germline CDR1 and CDR2 sequences are SGHDN and FVKESK. CDR3 nucleotide sequence: TGTGCCAGCAGCCAAGGACCAGGGGGGCTGTACAATGAGCAGTTCTTC. This sequence encodes CASSQGPGGLYNEQFF.

This sequence joins TRBV27 and TRBJ1-5; tentative D call: TRBD1 (5 bases). V was pared by 1 base and J by 4 bases, with 11 bases between. The CDR3 is 15 residues long. Germline V lookup: CDR1 MNHEY, CDR2 SMNVEV (reference sequence). The CDR3 bases are TGTGCCAGCAGTTTATTAGCGACAGCAAATCAGCCCCAGCATTTT. Protein product: CASSLLATANQPQHF.

The chain combines TRBV10-3 with TRBJ2-6, with unresolved D. The CDR3 totals 15 residues. Germline CDR1 is ENHRY and CDR2 is SYGVKD. The V and J ends lost 3 bases and 1 base respectively, with 7 bases between them. The DNA for the CDR3 is TGTGCCATCAGTGAACAAGCGTCTGGGGCCAACGTCCTGACTTTC. As protein: CAISEQASGANVLTF.

This chain connects TRBV27 to TRBJ1-1, with TRBD1 identical over 10 bases. V lost 7 bases and J lost 3; bases outside the gene matches: 5. CDR3 length equals 14 residues. The germline V gene encodes CDR1 MNHEY and CDR2 SMNVEV (reference sequence). In DNA, the CDR3 is TGTGCCAGCAAGCGACAGGGGGCGCACACTGAAGCTTTCTTT. It yields the protein CASKRQGAHTEAFF.

The chain links TRBV13 to TRBJ1-2; TRBD1 aligns across 8 bases. Germline assignment: CDR1 PRHDT and CDR2 FYEKMQ (reference sequence). The CDR3 consists of 15 residues. Trimming took 5 bases from V and 4 from J; bases not matched to a gene: 9. CDR3 DNA: TGTGCCAGCAGCAACAGGGGGTTGTTGAGCTATGGCTACACCTTC. Protein sequence: CASSNRGLLSYGYTF.

This clone appeared a few times. V is TRBV11-2 and J is TRBJ2-1; 8 nucleotides agree with TRBD2. The CDR3 consists of 15 residues. Germline CDR1 reads SGHAT; CDR2 reads FQNNGV. Trimming at V came to 6 bases and at J to 4 bases, leaving 8 bases not matched to a gene. CDR3 coding DNA: TGTGCCAGCAGTCAAGGTGCGGGGGGATACAATGAGCAGTTCTTC. Amino acids: CASSQGAGGYNEQFF. Full variable domain (remainder filled in from reference TRBV11-2 and TRBJ2-1): EAGVAQSPRYKIIEKRQSVAFWCNPISGHATLYWYQQILGQGPKLLIQFQNNGVVDDSQLPKDRFSAERLKGVDSTLKIQPAKLEDSAVYLCASSQGAGGYNEQFFGPGTRLTVL.

In this sample, this clone turned up many times. Other DNA sequences in this specimen translate into the identical CDR3. V is TRBV9 and J is TRBJ1-4; TRBD1 aligns across 10 bases. V dropped 3 bases and J dropped 4; count of bases not matched to a gene: 3. CDR3 length equals 15 residues. Germline CDR1 is SGDLS and CDR2 is YYNGEE. The DNA for the CDR3 is TGTGCCAGCAGCGCCGGACAGGGGGATAATGAAAAACTGTTTTTT. It codes for CASSAGQGDNEKLFF.

V usage is TRBV30 and J usage is TRBJ1-1; 7 bases are a match to TRBD1. This CDR3 has 12 residues. With 2 bases clipped from V and 4 bases from J, the junction kept 1 base outside the gene matches. The germline V gene has CDR1 GTSNPN and CDR2 SVGIG (reference sequence). The CDR3 here is CAWSPGGTEAFF. CDR3 bases: TGTGCCTGGAGTCCAGGGGGCACTGAAGCTTTCTTT.

CDR3 sequence: CASSFAGPMNTEAFF. Written as DNA, the CDR3 is TGTGCCAGCAGCTTCGCAGGGCCCATGAACACTGAAGCTTTCTTT. The chain links TRBV5-6 to TRBJ1-1; a weak D match, TRBD1 (5 bases). Germline V lookup: CDR1 SGHDT, CDR2 YYEEEE. The CDR3 covers 15 residues. Trimming took 2 bases from V and 0 from J, leaving 11 bases between them.

The gene calls are TRBV5-6 and TRBJ1-1, with 9 bases matching TRBD1. Germline V gene sequence: CDR1 SGHDT, CDR2 YYEEEE. CDR3 length: 15 residues. With V trimmed by 4 bases and J by 5 bases, 9 bases remained unmatched. DNA of the CDR3: TGTGCCAGCAGCCGGAGGGGACAGGGAAAGACTGAAGCTTTCTTT. It translates to CASSRRGQGKTEAFF.

This clone has only a few counts. The V call is TRBV11-2, the J call TRBJ1-1; maybe TRBD1 (5 bases). Trimming took off 0 bases at V and 5 bases at J, with 10 bases between the two ends. The germline CDR1 and CDR2 sequences are SGHAT and FQNNGV. The length of the CDR3 is 14 residues. This CDR3 reads CASSLEHWGTEAFF. The DNA for the CDR3 is TGTGCCAGCAGCTTAGAGCACTGGGGGACTGAAGCTTTCTTT.

This chain uses TRBV9 with TRBJ2-7; tentatively, D is TRBD2 (5 bases). This CDR3 has 15 residues. Trimming removed 4 bases at V and 1 base at J, with 15 bases between. Per the germline V gene, CDR1 is SGDLS and CDR2 is YYNGEE. CDR3 region: CASSIHGGGSYEQYF. CDR3 sequence (DNA): TGTGCCAGCAGCATTCATGGTGGAGGTTCCTACGAGCAGTACTTC. Filled out from reference TRBV9 and TRBJ2-7, the complete variable domain reads DSGVTQTPKHLITATGQRVTLRCSPRSGDLSVYWYQQSLDQGLQFLIQYYNGEERAKGNILERFSAQQFPDLHSELNLSSLELGDSALYFCASSIHGGGSYEQYFGPGTRLTVT.

The J gene is TRBJ2-5, the V gene TRBV29-1, with a weak D call TRBD2 (5 bases). Germline CDR1 reads SQVTM; CDR2 reads ANQGSEA. The CDR3 is 15 amino acids. Trimming removed 0 bases at V and 4 bases at J, with 15 bases between. CDR3 residues: CSVEDRDEGTETQYF. The CDR3 DNA follows: TGCAGCGTTGAAGATCGAGACGAGGGAACAGAGACCCAGTACTTC.

This sequence joins TRBV30 and TRBJ1-1; 9 positions agree with TRBD1. Germline V gene sequence: CDR1 GTSNPN, CDR2 SVGIG (reference sequence). The CDR3 has 13 residues. V dropped 5 bases and J dropped 1; count of bases not matched to a gene: 2. The CDR3 loop reads CAWGQGTNTEAFF. The CDR3 bases are TGTGCCTGGGGACAGGGGACGAACACTGAAGCTTTCTTT.

The chain employs TRBV6-5 and TRBJ2-7; 9 bases line up with TRBD1. The CDR3 is 13 amino acids. CDR1 and CDR2 (germline): MNHEY, SVGAGI. Trimming at V came to 2 bases and at J to 5 bases, leaving 1 base not matched to a gene. The CDR3: CASSYTGGHEQYF. CDR3 DNA: TGTGCCAGCAGTTACACAGGGGGCCACGAGCAGTACTTC.

This clone was counted between two and nine times. This chain uses TRBV29-1 with TRBJ2-3; tentatively, D is TRBD1 or TRBD2 (5 bases each). Trimming took off 1 base at V and 2 bases at J, with 25 bases between the two ends. The CDR3 runs 19 residues. Germline V gene lookup returns CDR1 SQVTM and CDR2 ANQGSEA. The CDR3 loop is CSVEGWGLGRTEDTDTQYF. CDR3 coding DNA: TGCAGCGTTGAAGGATGGGGCCTGGGACGTACAGAGGACACAGATACGCAGTATTTT.

This clone was observed many times. V usage is TRBV19 and J usage is TRBJ2-1, with TRBD2 matching over 7 bases. Unmatched junction bases numbered 3, after V lost 4 bases and J lost 0 bases. The CDR3 runs 15 residues. Germline V CDR1 and CDR2: LNHDA, SQIVND (reference sequence). The CDR3, as DNA: TGTGCCAGTAGTAGGGACTACTCCTCCTACAATGAGCAGTTCTTC. Protein product: CASSRDYSSYNEQFF. Combining the CDR3 with reference TRBV19 and TRBJ2-1 gives the whole variable domain DGGITQSPKYLFRKEGQNVTLSCEQNLNHDAMYWYRQDPGQGLRLIYYSQIVNDFQKGDIAEGYSVSREKKESFPLTVTSAQKNPTAFYLCASSRDYSSYNEQFFGPGTRLTVL.